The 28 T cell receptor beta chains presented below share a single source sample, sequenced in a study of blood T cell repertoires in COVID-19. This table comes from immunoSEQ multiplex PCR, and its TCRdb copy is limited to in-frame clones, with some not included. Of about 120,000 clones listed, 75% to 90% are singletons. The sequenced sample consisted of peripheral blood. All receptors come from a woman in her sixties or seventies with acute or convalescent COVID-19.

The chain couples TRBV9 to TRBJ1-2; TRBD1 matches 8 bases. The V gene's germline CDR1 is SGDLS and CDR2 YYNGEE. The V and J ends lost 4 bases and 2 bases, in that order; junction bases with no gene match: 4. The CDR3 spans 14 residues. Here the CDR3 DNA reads TGTGCCAGCAGCCAGGGACAGGACAACTATGGCTACACCTTC. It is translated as CASSQGQDNYGYTF.

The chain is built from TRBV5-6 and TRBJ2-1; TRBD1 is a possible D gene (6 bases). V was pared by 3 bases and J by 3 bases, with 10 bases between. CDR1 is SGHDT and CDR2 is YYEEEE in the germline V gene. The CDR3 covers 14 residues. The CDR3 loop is CASSSKGDYNEQFF. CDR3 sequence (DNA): TGTGCCAGCAGCTCCAAGGGGGACTACAATGAGCAGTTCTTC.

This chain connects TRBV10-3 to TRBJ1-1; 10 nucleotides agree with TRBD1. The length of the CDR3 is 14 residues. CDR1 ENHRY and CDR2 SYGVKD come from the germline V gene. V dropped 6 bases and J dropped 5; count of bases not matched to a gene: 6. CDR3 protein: CAIRGTGAGTEAFF. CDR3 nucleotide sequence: TGTGCCATCAGGGGGACAGGGGCAGGGACTGAAGCTTTCTTT.

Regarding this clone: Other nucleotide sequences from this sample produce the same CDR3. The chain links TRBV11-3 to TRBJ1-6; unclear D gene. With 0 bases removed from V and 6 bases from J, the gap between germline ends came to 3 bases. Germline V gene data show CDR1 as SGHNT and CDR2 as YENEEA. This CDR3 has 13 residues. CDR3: CASSLEANSPLHF. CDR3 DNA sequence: TGTGCCAGCAGCTTAGAGGCTAATTCACCCCTCCACTTT. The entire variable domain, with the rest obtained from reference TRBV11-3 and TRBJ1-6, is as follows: EAGVVQSPRYKIIEKKQPVAFWCNPISGHNTLYWYLQNLGQGPELLIRYENEEAVDDSQLPKDRFSAERLKGVDSTLKIQPAELGDSAVYLCASSLEANSPLHFGNGTRLTVT.

The CDR3 DNA follows: TGTGCCAGCAGCCGGGGGAACACTGAAGCTTTCTTT. Protein product: CASSRGNTEAFF. The chain recombines TRBV5-6 with TRBJ1-1, with unresolved D. The CDR3 spans 12 residues. V was shortened by 4 bases and J by 1 base, with 5 bases between the two germline ends. The germline V gene encodes CDR1 SGHDT and CDR2 YYEEEE.

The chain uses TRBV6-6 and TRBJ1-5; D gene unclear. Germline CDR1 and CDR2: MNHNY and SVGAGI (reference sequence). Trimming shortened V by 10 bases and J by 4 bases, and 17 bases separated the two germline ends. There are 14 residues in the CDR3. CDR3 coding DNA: TGTGCCACCACAACTACATTGGGTAATCAGCCCCAGCATTTT. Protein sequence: CATTTTLGNQPQHF.

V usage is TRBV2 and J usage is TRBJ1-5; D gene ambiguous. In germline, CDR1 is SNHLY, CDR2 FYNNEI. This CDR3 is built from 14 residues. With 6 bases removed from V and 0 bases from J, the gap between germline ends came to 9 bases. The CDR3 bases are TGTGCCAGCAGCAGCGAGTATAGCAATCAGCCCCAGCATTTT. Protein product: CASSSEYSNQPQHF.

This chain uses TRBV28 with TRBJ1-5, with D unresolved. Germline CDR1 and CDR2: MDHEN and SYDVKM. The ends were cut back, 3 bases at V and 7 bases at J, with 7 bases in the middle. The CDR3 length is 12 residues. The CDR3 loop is CASSLLLQPQHF. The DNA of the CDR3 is TGTGCCAGCAGTTTGCTACTACAGCCCCAGCATTTT.

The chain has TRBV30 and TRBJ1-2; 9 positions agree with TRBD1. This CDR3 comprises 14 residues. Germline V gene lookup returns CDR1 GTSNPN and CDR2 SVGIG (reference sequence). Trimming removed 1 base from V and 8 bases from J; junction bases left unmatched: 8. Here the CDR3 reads CAWSEIQGANGYTF. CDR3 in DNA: TGTGCCTGGAGTGAAATACAGGGGGCGAACGGCTACACCTTC.

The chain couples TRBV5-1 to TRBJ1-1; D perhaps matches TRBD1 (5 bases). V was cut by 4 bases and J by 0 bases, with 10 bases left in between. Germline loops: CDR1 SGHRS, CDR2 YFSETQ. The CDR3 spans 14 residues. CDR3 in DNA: TGCGCCAGCAGCCCGGGGGTGGTGAACACTGAAGCTTTCTTT. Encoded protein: CASSPGVVNTEAFF. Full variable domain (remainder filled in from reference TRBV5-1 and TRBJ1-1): KAGVTQTPRYLIKTRGQQVTLSCSPISGHRSVSWYQQTPGQGLQFLFEYFSETQRNKGNFPGRFSGRQFSNSRSEMNVSTLELGDSALYLCASSPGVVNTEAFFGQGTRLTVV.

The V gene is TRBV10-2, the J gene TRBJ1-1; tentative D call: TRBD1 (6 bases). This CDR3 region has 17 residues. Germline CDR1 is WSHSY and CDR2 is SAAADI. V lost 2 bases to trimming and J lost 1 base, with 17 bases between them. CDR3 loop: CASSEPPGTNANTEAFF. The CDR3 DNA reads TGCGCCAGCAGTGAGCCCCCCGGGACAAACGCGAACACTGAAGCTTTCTTT.

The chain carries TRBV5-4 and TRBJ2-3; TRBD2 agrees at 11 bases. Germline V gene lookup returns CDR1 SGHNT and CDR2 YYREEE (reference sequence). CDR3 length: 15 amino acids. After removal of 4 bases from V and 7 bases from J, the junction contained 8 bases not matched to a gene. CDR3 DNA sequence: TGTGCCAGCAGCCCACTAGCGGGGGAGGGGAATACGCAGTATTTT. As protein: CASSPLAGEGNTQYF. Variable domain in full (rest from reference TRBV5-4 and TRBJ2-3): ETGVTQSPTHLIKTRGQQVTLRCSSQSGHNTVSWYQQALGQGPQFIFQYYREEENGRGNFPPRFSGLQFPNYSSELNVNALELDDSALYLCASSPLAGEGNTQYFGPGTRLTVL.

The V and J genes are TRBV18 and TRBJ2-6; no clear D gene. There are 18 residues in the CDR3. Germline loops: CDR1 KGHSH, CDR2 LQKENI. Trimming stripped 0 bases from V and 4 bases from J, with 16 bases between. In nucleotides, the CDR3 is TGTGCCAGCTCACCACCAATCTGGGCCCAAACAGGGGCCAACGTCCTGACTTTC. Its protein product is CASSPPIWAQTGANVLTF. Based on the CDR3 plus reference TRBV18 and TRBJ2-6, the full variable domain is NAGVMQNPRHLVRRRGQEARLRCSPMKGHSHVYWYRQLPEEGLKFMVYLQKENIIDESGMPKERFSAEFPKEGPSILRIQQVVRGDSAAYFCASSPPIWAQTGANVLTFGAGSRLTVL.

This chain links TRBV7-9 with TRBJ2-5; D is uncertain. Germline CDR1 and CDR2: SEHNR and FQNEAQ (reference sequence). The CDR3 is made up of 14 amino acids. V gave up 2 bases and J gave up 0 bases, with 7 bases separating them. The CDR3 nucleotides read TGTGCCAGCAGCTTAACAGAGTACCAAGAGACCCAGTACTTC. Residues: CASSLTEYQETQYF.

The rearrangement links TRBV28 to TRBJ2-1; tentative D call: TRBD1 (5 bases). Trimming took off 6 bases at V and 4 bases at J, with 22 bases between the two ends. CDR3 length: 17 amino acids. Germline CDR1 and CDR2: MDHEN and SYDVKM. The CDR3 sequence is CASSFMQGKGQYNEQFF. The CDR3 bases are TGTGCCAGCAGCTTTATGCAAGGCAAGGGGCAGTACAATGAGCAGTTCTTC.

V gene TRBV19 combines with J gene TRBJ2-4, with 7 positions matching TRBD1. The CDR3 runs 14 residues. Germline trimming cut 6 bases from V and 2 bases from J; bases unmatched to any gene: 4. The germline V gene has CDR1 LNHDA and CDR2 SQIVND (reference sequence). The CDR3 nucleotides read TGTGCCAGTAGCCAGACAGGGCCCAAAAACATTCAGTACTTC. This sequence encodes CASSQTGPKNIQYF.

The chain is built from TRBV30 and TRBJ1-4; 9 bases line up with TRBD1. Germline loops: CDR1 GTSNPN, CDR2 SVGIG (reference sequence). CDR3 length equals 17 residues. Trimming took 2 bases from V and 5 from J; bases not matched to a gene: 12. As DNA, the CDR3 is TGTGCCTGGAGTCCGGGACAGGGTAATTCCCACAATGAAAAACTGTTTTTT. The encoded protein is CAWSPGQGNSHNEKLFF. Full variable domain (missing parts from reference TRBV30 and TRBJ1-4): SQTIHQWPATLVQPVGSPLSLECTVEGTSNPNLYWYRQAAGRGLQLLFYSVGIGQISSEVPQNLSASRPQDRQFILSSKKLLLSDSGFYLCAWSPGQGNSHNEKLFFGSGTQLSVL.

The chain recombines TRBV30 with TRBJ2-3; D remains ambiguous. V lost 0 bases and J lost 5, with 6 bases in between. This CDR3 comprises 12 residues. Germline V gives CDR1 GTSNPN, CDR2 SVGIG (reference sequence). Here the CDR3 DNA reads TGTGCCTGGAGTGTTAGTGGAGATACGCAGTATTTT. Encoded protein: CAWSVSGDTQYF.

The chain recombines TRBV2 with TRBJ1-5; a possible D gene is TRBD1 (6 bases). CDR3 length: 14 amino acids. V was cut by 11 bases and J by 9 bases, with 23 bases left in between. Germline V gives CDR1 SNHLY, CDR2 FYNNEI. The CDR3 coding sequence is TGTGCCGGATCCACGGGGGGCCCAATTGGGCCCCAGCATTTT. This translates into CAGSTGGPIGPQHF. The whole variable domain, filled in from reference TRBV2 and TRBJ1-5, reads EPEVTQTPSHQVTQMGQEVILRCVPISNHLYFYWYRQILGQKVEFLVSFYNNEISEKSEIFDDQFSVERPDGSNFTLKIRSTKLEDSAMYFCAGSTGGPIGPQHFGDGTRLSIL.

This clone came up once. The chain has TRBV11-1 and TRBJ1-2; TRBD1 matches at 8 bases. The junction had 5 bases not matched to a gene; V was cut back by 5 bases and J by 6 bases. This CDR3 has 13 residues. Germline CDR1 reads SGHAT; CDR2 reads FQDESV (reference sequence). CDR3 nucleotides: TGTGCCAGCAGCAGGGACAGGATAGATGGCTACACCTTC. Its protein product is CASSRDRIDGYTF.

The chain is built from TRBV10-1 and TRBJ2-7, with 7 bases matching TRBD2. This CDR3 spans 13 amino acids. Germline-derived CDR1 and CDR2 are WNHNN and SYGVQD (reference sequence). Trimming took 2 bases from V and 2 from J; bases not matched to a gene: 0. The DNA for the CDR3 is TGCGCCAGCAGTGAGCGGGGGGCCTACGAGCAGTACTTC. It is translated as CASSERGAYEQYF.

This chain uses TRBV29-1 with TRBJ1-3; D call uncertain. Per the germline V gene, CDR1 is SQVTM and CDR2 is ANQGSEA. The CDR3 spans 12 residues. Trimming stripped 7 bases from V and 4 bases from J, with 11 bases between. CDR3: CSARTGGNTIYF. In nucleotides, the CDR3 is TGCAGCGCCCGGACGGGGGGAAACACCATATATTTT.

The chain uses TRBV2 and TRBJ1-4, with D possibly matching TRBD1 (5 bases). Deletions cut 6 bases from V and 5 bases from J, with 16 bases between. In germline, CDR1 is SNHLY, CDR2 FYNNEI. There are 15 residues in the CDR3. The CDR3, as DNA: TGTGCCAGCAGGGTACAAGGGGTAGTCAATGAAAAACTGTTTTTT. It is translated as CASRVQGVVNEKLFF.

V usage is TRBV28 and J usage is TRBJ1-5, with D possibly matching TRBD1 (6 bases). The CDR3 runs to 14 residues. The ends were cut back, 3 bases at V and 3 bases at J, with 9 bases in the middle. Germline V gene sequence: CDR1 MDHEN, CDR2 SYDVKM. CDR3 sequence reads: CASSFGQLNQPQHF. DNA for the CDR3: TGTGCCAGCAGTTTTGGACAGCTCAATCAGCCCCAGCATTTT.

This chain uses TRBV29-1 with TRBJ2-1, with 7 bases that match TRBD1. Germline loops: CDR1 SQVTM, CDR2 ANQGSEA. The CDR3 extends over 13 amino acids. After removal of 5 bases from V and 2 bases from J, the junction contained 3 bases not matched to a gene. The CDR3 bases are TGCAGCGTTTCGGGACAGACCTACAATGAGCAGTTCTTC. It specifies CSVSGQTYNEQFF.

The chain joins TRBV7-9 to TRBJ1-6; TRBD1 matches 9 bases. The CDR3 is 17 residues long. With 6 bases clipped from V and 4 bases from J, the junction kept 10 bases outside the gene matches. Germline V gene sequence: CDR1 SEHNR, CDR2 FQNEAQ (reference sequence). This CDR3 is CASSYRQGQGYNSPLHF. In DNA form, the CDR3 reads TGTGCCAGCAGTTACCGACAGGGACAGGGATATAATTCACCCCTCCACTTT.

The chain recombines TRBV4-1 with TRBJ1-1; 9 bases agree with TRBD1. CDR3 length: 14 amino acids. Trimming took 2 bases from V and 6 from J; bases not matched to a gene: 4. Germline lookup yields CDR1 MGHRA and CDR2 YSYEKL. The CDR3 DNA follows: TGCGCCAGCAGCCAATTACAGGGGGCTGCTGAAGCTTTCTTT. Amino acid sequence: CASSQLQGAAEAFF.

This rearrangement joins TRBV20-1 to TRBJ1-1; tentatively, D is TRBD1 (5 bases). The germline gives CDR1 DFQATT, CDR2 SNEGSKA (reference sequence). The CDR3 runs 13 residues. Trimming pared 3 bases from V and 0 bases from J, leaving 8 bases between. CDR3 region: CSASRGLNTEAFF. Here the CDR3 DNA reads TGCAGTGCTAGTCGGGGGTTGAACACTGAAGCTTTCTTT.